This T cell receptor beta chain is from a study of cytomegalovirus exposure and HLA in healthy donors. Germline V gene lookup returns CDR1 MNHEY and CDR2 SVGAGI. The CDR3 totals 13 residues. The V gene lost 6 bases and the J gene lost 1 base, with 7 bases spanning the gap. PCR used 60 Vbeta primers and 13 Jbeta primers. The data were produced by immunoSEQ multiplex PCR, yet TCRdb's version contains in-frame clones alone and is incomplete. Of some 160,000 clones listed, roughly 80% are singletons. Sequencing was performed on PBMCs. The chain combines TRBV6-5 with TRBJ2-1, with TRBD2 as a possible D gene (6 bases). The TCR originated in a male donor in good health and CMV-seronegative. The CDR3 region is CASRGGSYNEQFF. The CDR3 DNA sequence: TGTGCCAGCAGGGGAGGATCCTACAATGAGCAGTTCTTC.